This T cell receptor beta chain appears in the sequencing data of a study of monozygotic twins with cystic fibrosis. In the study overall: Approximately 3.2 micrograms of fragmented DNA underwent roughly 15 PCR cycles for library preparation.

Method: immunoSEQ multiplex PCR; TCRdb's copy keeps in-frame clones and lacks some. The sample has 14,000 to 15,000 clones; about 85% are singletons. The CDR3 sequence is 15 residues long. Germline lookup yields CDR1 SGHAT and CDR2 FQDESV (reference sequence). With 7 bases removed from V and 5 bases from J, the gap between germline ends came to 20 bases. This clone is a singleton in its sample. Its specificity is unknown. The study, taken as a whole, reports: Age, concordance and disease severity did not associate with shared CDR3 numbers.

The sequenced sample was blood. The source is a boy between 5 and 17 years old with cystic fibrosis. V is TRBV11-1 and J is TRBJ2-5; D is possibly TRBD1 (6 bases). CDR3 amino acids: CASTSLGGVGETQYF. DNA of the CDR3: TGTGCCAGCACCTCCCTAGGGGGAGTGGGGGAGACCCAGTACTTC.